This T cell receptor beta chain appears in the sequencing data of a study of blood T cell repertoires in COVID-19. For the study at large: Italy, Spain and the United States were the sources of the convalescent and acute COVID-19 samples. The cDNA or gDNA used as material had been derived from T cells, B-cell-depleted T cells, or PBMCs.

Trimming pared 2 bases from V and 4 bases from J, leaving 4 bases between. Per germline, CDR1 SGHDT and CDR2 YYEEEE. The CDR3 runs to 11 residues. In the original processing: Estimation of nucleated cell counts was performed using reference gene primer amplification. The assay was immunoSEQ multiplex PCR, and TCRdb's table has in-frame clones only and misses some. V and J calls and clone size are as listed in that table; D and trimming were resolved from the DNA. Among approximately 140,000 clones listed, about 82% were seen once. V and J are TRBV5-6 and TRBJ2-7; D unresolved. The sample consisted of peripheral blood. This receptor was identified in a woman aged 55-75 years with acute or convalescent COVID-19. DNA of the CDR3: TGTGCCAGCAGCTTACAGTACGAGCAGTACTTC. Encoded protein: CASSLQYEQYF.